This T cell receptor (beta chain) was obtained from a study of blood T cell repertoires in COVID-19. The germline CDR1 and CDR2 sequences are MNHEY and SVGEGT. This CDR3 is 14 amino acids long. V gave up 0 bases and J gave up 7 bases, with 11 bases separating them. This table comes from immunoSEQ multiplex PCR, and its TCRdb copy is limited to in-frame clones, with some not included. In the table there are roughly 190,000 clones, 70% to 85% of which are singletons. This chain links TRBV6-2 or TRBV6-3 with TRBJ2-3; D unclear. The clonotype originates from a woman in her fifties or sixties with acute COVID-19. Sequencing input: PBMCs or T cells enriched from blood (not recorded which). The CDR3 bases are TGTGCCAGCAGTTACTCGAACGGAGATAATACGCAGTATTTT. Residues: CASSYSNGDNTQYF.